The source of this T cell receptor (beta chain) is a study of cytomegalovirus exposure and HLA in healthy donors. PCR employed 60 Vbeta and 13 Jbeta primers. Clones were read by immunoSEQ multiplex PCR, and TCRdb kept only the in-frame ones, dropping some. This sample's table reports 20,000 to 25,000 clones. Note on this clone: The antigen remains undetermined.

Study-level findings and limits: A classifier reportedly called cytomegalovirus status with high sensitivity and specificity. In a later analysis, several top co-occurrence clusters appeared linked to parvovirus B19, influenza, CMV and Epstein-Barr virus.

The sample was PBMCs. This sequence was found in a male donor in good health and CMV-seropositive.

In DNA form, the CDR3 reads TGCGCCAGCAGCCGGGACAGGTTTTTGAACACTGAAGCTTTCTTT. This translates into CASSRDRFLNTEAFF. This chain connects TRBV4-3 to TRBJ1-1; 8 bases align to TRBD1. This CDR3 is 15 amino acids long. Germline V gene sequence: CDR1 LGHNA, CDR2 YSLEER. The trim removed 4 bases at V and 0 bases at J, leaving 4 bases unmatched.